The present T cell receptor (beta chain) was sequenced within a study of shared clonotypes between healthy human individuals. Profiling relied on immunoSEQ multiplex PCR, and the TCRdb table lists in-frame clones only, not all of them. The repertoire holds about 800,000 clones, with just over 95% as singletons. The trim removed 3 bases at V and 7 bases at J, leaving 5 bases unmatched. The CDR3 covers 14 residues. Germline V CDR1 and CDR2: SGHVS, FNYEAQ. Naive CD8 isolation took CD45RO-negative cells positively selected for CCR7 and excluded terminally differentiated effector memory CD45RA+ cells. The chain is built from TRBV7-6 and TRBJ2-1; 8 positions match TRBD2. The specimen was naive CD8+ T cells sorted from blood. The TCR originated in a man aged 30 to 45 in good health. CDR3 sequence: CASSFPGGPNEQFF. CDR3 sequence (DNA): TGTGCCAGCAGCTTTCCGGGAGGGCCGAATGAGCAGTTCTTC.